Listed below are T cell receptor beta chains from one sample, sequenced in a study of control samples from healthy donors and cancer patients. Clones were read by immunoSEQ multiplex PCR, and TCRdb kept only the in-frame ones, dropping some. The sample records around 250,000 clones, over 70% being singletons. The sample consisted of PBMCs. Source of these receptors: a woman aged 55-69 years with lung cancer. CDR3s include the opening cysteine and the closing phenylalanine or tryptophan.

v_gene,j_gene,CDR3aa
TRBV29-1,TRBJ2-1,CSVIPGQVTYNEQFF
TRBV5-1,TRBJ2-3,CASSLGGRSGTDTQYF
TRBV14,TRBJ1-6,CASSHDRRGTGAPYNSPLHF
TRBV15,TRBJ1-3,CATSRGNTGVENIYF
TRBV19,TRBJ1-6,CASSTITDSPLHF
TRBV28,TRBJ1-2,CASGLAVNGYTF
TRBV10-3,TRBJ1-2,CAISESNRGKDYGYTF
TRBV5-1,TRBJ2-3,CASSYTDTQYF
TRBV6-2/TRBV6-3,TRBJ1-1,CASSYDGLSNTEAFF
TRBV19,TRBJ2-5,CASSLRLAGGPGQETQYF
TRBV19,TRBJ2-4,CASSISQGNIQYF
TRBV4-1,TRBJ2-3,CASSQHTDTQYF
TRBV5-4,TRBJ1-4,CASSSGDRGRGEKLFF
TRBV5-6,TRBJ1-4,CASSLNAGDNEKLFF
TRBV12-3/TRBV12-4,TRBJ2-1,CASSTRGNEQFF
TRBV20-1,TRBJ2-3,CSASSSGGAFYYTQYF
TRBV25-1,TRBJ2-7,CASSLGGGYEQYF
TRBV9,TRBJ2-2,CASSVAGEEGTGELFF
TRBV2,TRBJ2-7,CASTWTDGVEQYF
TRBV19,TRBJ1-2,CASSYSNYGYTF
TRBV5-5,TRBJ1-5,CASSLMGQSNQPQHF
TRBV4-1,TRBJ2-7,CASSPGTGAYEQYF
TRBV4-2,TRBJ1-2,CASSQGGTGGGYTF
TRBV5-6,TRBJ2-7,CASSRTGGESYEQYF
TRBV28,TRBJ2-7,CASSPGTTAEQYF
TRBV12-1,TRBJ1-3,CASSDSSQGRSPCGNTIYF
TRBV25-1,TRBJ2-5,CASRGASGRYGETQYF
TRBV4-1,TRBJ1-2,CASSMENYGYTF
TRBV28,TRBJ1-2,CASSLSSYGYTF
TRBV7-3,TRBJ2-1,CASSPTGTYNEQFF
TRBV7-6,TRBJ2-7,CASSLGQGSSYEQYF
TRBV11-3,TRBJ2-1,CASSSDSYNEQFF
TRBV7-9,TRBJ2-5,CASSLGAQETQYF
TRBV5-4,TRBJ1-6,CGGSQPWKAPLHF
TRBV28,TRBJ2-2,CASSFGGVTGKDTGELFF
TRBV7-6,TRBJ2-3,CASSSRGASGTVDTQYF
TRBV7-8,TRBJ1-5,CASSAMVQYGNQPQHF
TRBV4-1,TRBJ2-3,CASSPPASTDTQYF
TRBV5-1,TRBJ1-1,CASSPGTATEAFF
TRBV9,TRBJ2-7,CASSVSGGDYEQYF
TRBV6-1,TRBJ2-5,CASSETDGPGAQTQYF